These 10 T cell receptor beta chains were all obtained from the same sample, sequenced in a study of blood T cell repertoires in COVID-19 (dated by TCRdb to about 2020). To prepare the library, the immunoSEQ multiplex PCR assay was applied. This immuneACCESS table, as held by TCRdb, lists in-frame sequences with V and J called but not all clones. Of the missing ones, under half trace to an unresolved V gene in checked studies; the others have no known cause. Within this sample are 150,000 or so clones, with roughly 80% of them counted one time only. The ten largest clones capture less than 4% of the sample. The sample consisted of peripheral blood. Source of these receptors: a woman in her fifties or sixties with acute or convalescent COVID-19.

This chain uses TRBV30 with TRBJ2-2; 14 positions agree with TRBD2. Germline loops: CDR1 GTSNPN, CDR2 SVGIG (reference sequence). This CDR3 contains 18 residues. Trimming at V came to 2 bases and at J to 0 bases, leaving 5 bases not matched to a gene. CDR3: CAWSTRLAGGSNTGELFF. CDR3 DNA: TGTGCCTGGAGTACCCGACTAGCGGGAGGGTCGAACACCGGGGAGCTGTTTTTT.

The chain joins TRBV6-4 to TRBJ2-1, with 7 bases identical to TRBD2. This CDR3 region has 15 residues. Germline-derived CDR1 and CDR2 are MRHNA and SNTAGT. J was trimmed by 4 bases and V by 6 bases; bases with no gene match: 9. The CDR3 bases are TGTGCCAGCAGCCCCCGGGGGGAGGGGTACAATGAGCAGTTCTTC. It yields the protein CASSPRGEGYNEQFF.

V gene TRBV5-1 combines with J gene TRBJ2-7; 11 bases are a match to TRBD2. Germline-derived CDR1 and CDR2 are SGHRS and YFSETQ. This CDR3 has 16 residues. V shed 1 base and J 5 bases; nucleotides not matched to a gene: 8. CDR3 sequence: CASSLNRLAGGNEQYF. As DNA, the CDR3 is TGCGCCAGCAGCTTGAATCGGCTAGCGGGAGGTAACGAGCAGTACTTC.

This clone came up a few times. This chain links TRBV6-5 with TRBJ2-7, with D maybe TRBD1 (5 bases). Germline lookup yields CDR1 MNHEY and CDR2 SVGAGI. There are 14 residues in the CDR3. Trimming removed 6 bases from V and 3 bases from J, with 15 bases in between. For the CDR3, the DNA is TGTGCCAGCAGCCACGGGCCAGGGCTCTACGAGCAGTACTTC. Translation: CASSHGPGLYEQYF.

The chain carries TRBV6-5 and TRBJ1-1, with a possible D match to TRBD1 (6 bases). Trimming removed 2 bases at V and 4 bases at J, with 17 bases between. The germline V gene has CDR1 MNHEY and CDR2 SVGAGI. The CDR3 extends over 16 amino acids. The CDR3 DNA reads as TGTGCCAGCAGTTACCGTGTCACGGGGGGCATCACTGAAGCTTTCTTT. Protein product: CASSYRVTGGITEAFF.

This sequence joins TRBV28 and TRBJ1-1, with D possibly being TRBD1 (6 bases). Germline V gene data show CDR1 as MDHEN and CDR2 as SYDVKM. The CDR3 extends over 15 amino acids. V was pared by 5 bases and J by 2 bases, with 15 bases between. CDR3 DNA: TGTGCCAGCAGTCAATTGACAGGAGATAACACTGAAGCTTTCTTT. Amino acid sequence: CASSQLTGDNTEAFF.

The chain uses TRBV7-8 and TRBJ1-1; 7 nucleotides align to TRBD1. Germline V gene lookup returns CDR1 SGHVS and CDR2 FQNEAQ. Germline trimming cut 1 base from V and 1 base from J; bases unmatched to any gene: 3. CDR3 size: 15 residues. The CDR3 reads CASSLVGTANTEAFF. The CDR3 DNA is TGTGCCAGCAGCTTAGTAGGGACAGCGAACACTGAAGCTTTCTTT.

J is TRBJ1-3 and V is TRBV4-1, with unresolved D. CDR1 MGHRA and CDR2 YSYEKL come from the germline V gene. CDR3 length: 19 residues. V lost 0 bases, J lost 3 bases, and 21 bases lay in between. CDR3 residues: CASSQDSPGLRAYGNTIYF. The CDR3 coding sequence is TGCGCCAGCAGCCAAGATTCCCCCGGACTGAGGGCATATGGAAACACCATATATTTT.

The chain has TRBV27 and TRBJ1-1; D not resolved. The CDR3 extends over 13 amino acids. V lost 4 bases and J 0 bases, leaving 6 bases between the germline ends. Germline V gene lookup returns CDR1 MNHEY and CDR2 SMNVEV (reference sequence). CDR3 DNA: TGTGCCAGCAGTTCGAGGGTGAACACTGAAGCTTTCTTT. This gives the protein CASSSRVNTEAFF.

The genes are TRBV6-5 and TRBJ1-1; tentative D call: TRBD1 (5 bases). This CDR3 region has 14 residues. The V and J ends lost 6 bases and 3 bases respectively, with 14 bases between them. Germline V gene data show CDR1 as MNHEY and CDR2 as SVGAGI. CDR3: CASRVGGWDTEAFF. In DNA form, the CDR3 reads TGTGCCAGCAGGGTCGGGGGGTGGGACACTGAAGCTTTCTTT.